A selection of T cell receptor beta chains follows, all from one sample in a study of T cells after yellow fever vaccination. TCRdb redid the calling of the 5' RACE reads with MiXCR, one entry per CDR3 protein. The sample holds under 100,000 distinct CDR3 sequences, 4.5% to 6% seen once. The material sequenced was CD8+ T cells sorted from PBMCs, taken 10 days after the yellow fever booster vaccination. The receptor set was obtained from a man between 18 and 35 years old who received the YFV17D yellow fever vaccine. Both conserved end residues are part of each CDR3. D genes are given only for firm matches. Size is stated for part of the rows, as once, few or many counts, or as a class when the clone is expanded.

v_gene	d_gene	j_gene	abundance	CDR3aa	CDR3nt
TRBV7-9	NA	TRBJ2-1	many	CASSPRAQTNEQFF	TGTGCCAGCAGCCCGCGGGCCCAAACCAATGAGCAGTTCTTC
TRBV6-5	TRBD1	TRBJ1-2	NA	CASSAGQGATGYTF	TGTGCCAGCAGTGCGGGACAGGGGGCGACTGGCTACACCTTC
TRBV5-1	TRBD1	TRBJ2-1	NA	CASSFPDRGDPNEQFF	TGCGCCAGCAGCTTTCCGGACAGGGGAGATCCCAATGAGCAGTTCTTC
TRBV11-3	TRBD1	TRBJ1-1	few	CASKPAGTEGEAFF	TGTGCCAGCAAGCCGGCCGGGACAGAAGGGGAAGCTTTCTTT
TRBV12-3/TRBV12-4	TRBD2	TRBJ2-2	many	CASSWSAGRMNTGELFF	TGTGCCAGCAGTTGGTCAGCGGGACGAATGAACACCGGGGAGCTGTTTTTT
TRBV20-1	NA	TRBJ2-3	many	CSAVTDTQYF	TGCAGTGCTGTCACAGATACGCAGTATTTT
TRBV7-3	NA	TRBJ2-3	NA	CASSLLSGSTDTQYF	TGTGCCAGCAGCTTACTTTCGGGGAGCACAGATACGCAGTATTTT
TRBV20-1	TRBD1	TRBJ2-3	few	CSAAVRGDTQYF	TGCAGTGCAGCCGTCAGGGGGGATACGCAGTATTTT
TRBV7-6	NA	TRBJ2-5	NA	CASSFADLNGETQYF	TGTGCCAGCAGCTTCGCGGACCTCAACGGGGAGACCCAGTACTTC
TRBV5-8	NA	TRBJ1-5	NA	CASSCTGYYQPQHF	TGTGCCAGCAGCTGCACAGGGTACTATCAGCCCCAGCATTTT
TRBV10-2	TRBD1	TRBJ2-2	few	CASRRGPTGGAGELFF	TGCGCCAGCAGGCGGGGTCCGACAGGGGGGGCCGGGGAGCTGTTTTTT
TRBV4-2	NA	TRBJ1-1	many	CASSQGRGAGNRAEAFF	TGTGCCAGCAGCCAAGGTAGAGGGGCAGGGAACCGCGCTGAAGCTTTCTTT
TRBV20-1	NA	TRBJ2-3	many	CSARIGWGTDTQYF	TGCAGTGCTAGAATTGGGTGGGGCACAGATACGCAGTATTTT
TRBV7-6	NA	TRBJ2-3	few	CASSVSDTQYF	TGTGCCAGCAGCGTATCAGATACGCAGTATTTT
TRBV9	NA	TRBJ2-7	NA	CASSVAGGEDEQYF	TGTGCCAGCAGCGTAGCCGGGGGCGAGGACGAGCAGTACTTC
TRBV9	TRBD2	TRBJ2-5	NA	CASSPFGLAGDQETQYF	TGTGCCAGCAGCCCCTTCGGACTAGCGGGGGACCAAGAGACCCAGTACTTC
TRBV12-3/TRBV12-4	NA	TRBJ1-2	many	CASLRETGGYTF	TGTGCCAGCCTCCGGGAGACAGGTGGCTACACCTTC
TRBV11-2	NA	TRBJ2-7	few	CASRERGPYEQYF	TGTGCCAGCAGGGAAAGGGGTCCCTACGAGCAGTACTTC
TRBV29-1	TRBD1	TRBJ1-2	NA	CSGTGANYGYTF	TGCAGCGGGACAGGGGCCAACTATGGCTACACCTTC
TRBV4-1	NA	TRBJ2-3	many	CASSQVVGLGTDTQYF	TGCGCCAGCAGCCAAGTCGTGGGGCTGGGCACAGATACGCAGTATTTT
TRBV2	TRBD1	TRBJ1-4	NA	CASSEQTGGDEKLFF	TGTGCCAGCAGTGAGCAGACAGGGGGTGATGAAAAACTGTTTTTT
TRBV7-3	TRBD1	TRBJ2-7	few	CASSTTGGIVYEQYF	TGTGCCAGCAGCACAACAGGGGGAATTGTCTACGAGCAGTACTTC
TRBV3-1	TRBD2	TRBJ2-1	once	CASSQADGTSGGQFF	TGTGCCAGCAGCCAAGCCGACGGGACTAGCGGGGGTCAGTTCTTC
TRBV29-1	TRBD1	TRBJ1-3	few	CSVEWTGSGNTIYF	TGCAGCGTTGAGTGGACAGGCTCTGGAAACACCATATATTTT
TRBV12-5	TRBD1	TRBJ1-2	NA	CASGLVLLSTGGSYTF	TGTGCTAGTGGTTTGGTACTCCTATCGACAGGGGGGAGCTACACCTTC
TRBV11-2	NA	TRBJ2-3	few	CASSFEGLTPEPPDTQYF	TGTGCCAGCAGCTTCGAGGGTTTGACCCCTGAACCCCCAGATACGCAGTATTTT